This T cell receptor beta chain emerged from a study of CD8+ T cells in alopecia areata. Treatment indicated: oral pan-JAK inhibitor, 5-10 mg twice daily. cDNA reverse transcribed from extracted RNA served as the sequencing template. Assay: immunoSEQ multiplex PCR; the TCRdb copy retains only in-frame clones and omits some. Among more than 150,000 clones listed, approximately 51% were seen once. This clone came up a few times. The sequence was obtained from a human donor with alopecia areata. The sequenced sample was CD8+ T cells sorted from blood, obtained at week 52, from a patient treated with tofacitinib.

CDR3 sequence reads: CATSPSLGTEAFF. The CDR3 DNA is TGTGCCACCAGTCCCTCACTGGGGACTGAAGCTTTCTTT. The rearrangement uses TRBV13 and TRBJ1-1; D uncertain. V lost 10 bases and J 5 bases, leaving 17 bases between the germline ends. Germline V gene data show CDR1 as PRHDT and CDR2 as FYEKMQ (reference sequence). This CDR3 spans 13 amino acids.